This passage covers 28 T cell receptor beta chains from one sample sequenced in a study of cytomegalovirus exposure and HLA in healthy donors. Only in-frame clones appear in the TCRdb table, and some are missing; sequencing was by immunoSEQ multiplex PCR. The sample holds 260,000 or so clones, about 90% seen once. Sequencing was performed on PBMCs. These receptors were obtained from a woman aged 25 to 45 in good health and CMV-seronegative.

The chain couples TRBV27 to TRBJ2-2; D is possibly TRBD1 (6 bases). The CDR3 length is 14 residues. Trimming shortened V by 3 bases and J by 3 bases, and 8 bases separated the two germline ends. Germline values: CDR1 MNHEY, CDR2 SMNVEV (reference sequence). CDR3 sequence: CASSLGTHTGELFF. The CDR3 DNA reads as TGTGCCAGCAGTTTGGGGACACACACCGGGGAGCTGTTTTTT.

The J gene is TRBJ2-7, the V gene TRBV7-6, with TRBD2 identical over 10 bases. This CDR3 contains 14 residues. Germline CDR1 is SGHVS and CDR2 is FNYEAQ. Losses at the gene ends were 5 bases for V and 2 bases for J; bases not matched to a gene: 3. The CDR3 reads CASSPTSGPYEQYF. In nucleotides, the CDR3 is TGTGCCAGCAGCCCGACTAGCGGGCCCTACGAGCAGTACTTC.

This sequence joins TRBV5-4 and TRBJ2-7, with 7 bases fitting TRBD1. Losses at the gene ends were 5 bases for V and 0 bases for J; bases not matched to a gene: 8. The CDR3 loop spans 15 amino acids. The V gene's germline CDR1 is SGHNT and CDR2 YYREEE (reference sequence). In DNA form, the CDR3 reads TGTGCCAGCAGTTATACAGGGGCCTCCTCCTACGAGCAGTACTTC. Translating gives CASSYTGASSYEQYF.

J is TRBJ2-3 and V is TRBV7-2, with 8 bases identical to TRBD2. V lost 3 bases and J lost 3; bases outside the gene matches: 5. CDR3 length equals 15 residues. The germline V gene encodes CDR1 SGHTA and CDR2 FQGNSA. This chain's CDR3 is CASSFGGRSTDTQYF. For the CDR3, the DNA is TGTGCCAGCAGCTTCGGCGGGAGGTCTACAGATACGCAGTATTTT. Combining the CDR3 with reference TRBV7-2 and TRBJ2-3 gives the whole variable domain GAGVSQSPSNKVTEKGKDVELRCDPISGHTALYWYRQSLGQGLEFLIYFQGNSAPDKSGLPSDRFSAERTGGSVSTLTIQRTQQEDSAVYLCASSFGGRSTDTQYFGPGTRLTVL.

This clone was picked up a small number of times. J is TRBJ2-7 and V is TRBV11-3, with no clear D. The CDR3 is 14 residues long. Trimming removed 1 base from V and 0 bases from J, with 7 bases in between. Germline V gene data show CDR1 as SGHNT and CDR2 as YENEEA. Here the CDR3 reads CASSLAADSYEQYF. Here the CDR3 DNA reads TGTGCCAGCAGCTTAGCGGCAGACTCCTACGAGCAGTACTTC.

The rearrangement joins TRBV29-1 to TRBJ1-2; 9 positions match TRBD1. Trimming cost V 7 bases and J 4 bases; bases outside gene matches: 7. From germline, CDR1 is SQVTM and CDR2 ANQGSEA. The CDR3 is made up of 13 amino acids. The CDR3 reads CSDRQGVLYGYTF. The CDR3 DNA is TGCAGCGACCGACAGGGGGTGCTCTATGGCTACACCTTC.

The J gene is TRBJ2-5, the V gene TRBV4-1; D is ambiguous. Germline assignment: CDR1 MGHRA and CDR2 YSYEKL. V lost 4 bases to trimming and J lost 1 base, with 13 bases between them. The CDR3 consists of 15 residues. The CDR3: CASSLQLALQETQYF. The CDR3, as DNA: TGCGCCAGCAGCCTCCAGCTGGCCCTCCAAGAGACCCAGTACTTC.

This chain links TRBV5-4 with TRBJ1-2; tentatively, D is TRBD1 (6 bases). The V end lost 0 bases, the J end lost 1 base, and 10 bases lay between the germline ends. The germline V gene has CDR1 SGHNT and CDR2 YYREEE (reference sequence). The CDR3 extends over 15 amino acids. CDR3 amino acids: CASSLGGAINYGYTF. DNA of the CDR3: TGTGCCAGCAGCTTGGGGGGGGCGATTAACTATGGCTACACCTTC. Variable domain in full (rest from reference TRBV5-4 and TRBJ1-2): ETGVTQSPTHLIKTRGQQVTLRCSSQSGHNTVSWYQQALGQGPQFIFQYYREEENGRGNFPPRFSGLQFPNYSSELNVNALELDDSALYLCASSLGGAINYGYTFGSGTRLTVV.

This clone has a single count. The DNA for the CDR3 is TGCGCCAGCAGCCAATCCGGGACTATCGGCACCGGGGAGCTGTTTTTT. Amino acids: CASSQSGTIGTGELFF. The chain combines TRBV4-3 with TRBJ2-2; 7 bases map to TRBD2. This CDR3 has 16 amino acids. CDR1 is LGHNA and CDR2 is YSLEER in the germline V gene. V dropped 2 bases and J dropped 4; count of bases not matched to a gene: 7.

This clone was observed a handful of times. The CDR3 DNA reads TGTGCCAGCAGCTTTAGCGGGAAGCGGGACGAGCAGTACTTC. Protein sequence: CASSFSGKRDEQYF. This rearrangement joins TRBV7-9 to TRBJ2-7; TRBD2 agrees at 8 bases. Trimming removed 3 bases from V and 5 bases from J; junction bases left unmatched: 6. CDR1 is SEHNR and CDR2 is FQNEAQ in the germline V gene (reference sequence). This CDR3 region has 14 residues.

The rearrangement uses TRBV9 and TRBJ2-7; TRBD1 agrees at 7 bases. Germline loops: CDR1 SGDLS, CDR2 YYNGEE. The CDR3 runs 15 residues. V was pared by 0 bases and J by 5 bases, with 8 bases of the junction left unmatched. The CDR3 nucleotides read TGTGCCAGCAGCGTAGTAGGCAGGGGGTCCCACGAGCAGTACTTC. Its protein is CASSVVGRGSHEQYF.

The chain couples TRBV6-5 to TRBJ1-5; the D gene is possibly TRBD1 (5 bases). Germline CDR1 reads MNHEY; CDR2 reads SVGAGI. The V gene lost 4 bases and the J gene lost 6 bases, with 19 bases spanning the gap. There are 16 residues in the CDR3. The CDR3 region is CASSLTGTPGSQPQHF. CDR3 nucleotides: TGTGCCAGCAGTTTAACCGGGACCCCAGGAAGTCAGCCCCAGCATTTT.

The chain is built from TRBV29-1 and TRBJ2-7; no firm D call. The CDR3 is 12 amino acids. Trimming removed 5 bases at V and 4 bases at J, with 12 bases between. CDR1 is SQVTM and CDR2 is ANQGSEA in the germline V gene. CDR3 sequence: CSVRGPDYEQYF. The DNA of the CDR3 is TGCAGCGTTCGAGGACCGGATTACGAGCAGTACTTC.

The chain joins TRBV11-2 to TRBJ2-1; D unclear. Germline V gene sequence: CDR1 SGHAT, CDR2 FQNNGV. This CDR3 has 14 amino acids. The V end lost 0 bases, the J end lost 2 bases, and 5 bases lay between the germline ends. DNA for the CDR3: TGTGCCAGCAGCTTAGATGGGCCCTACAATGAGCAGTTCTTC. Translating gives CASSLDGPYNEQFF.

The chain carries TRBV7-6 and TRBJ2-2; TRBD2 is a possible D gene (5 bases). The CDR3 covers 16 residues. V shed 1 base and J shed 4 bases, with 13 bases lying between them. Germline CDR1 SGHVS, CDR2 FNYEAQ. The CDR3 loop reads CASSLGGQSFTGELFF. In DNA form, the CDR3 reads TGTGCCAGCAGCTTAGGCGGGCAGTCATTCACCGGGGAGCTGTTTTTT.

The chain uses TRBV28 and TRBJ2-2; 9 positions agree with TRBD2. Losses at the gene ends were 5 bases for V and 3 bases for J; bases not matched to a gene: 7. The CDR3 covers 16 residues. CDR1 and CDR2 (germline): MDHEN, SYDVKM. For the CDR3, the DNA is TGTGCCAGCAGTCCCCCGGGACTAGCCTACACCGGGGAGCTGTTTTTT. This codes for CASSPPGLAYTGELFF.

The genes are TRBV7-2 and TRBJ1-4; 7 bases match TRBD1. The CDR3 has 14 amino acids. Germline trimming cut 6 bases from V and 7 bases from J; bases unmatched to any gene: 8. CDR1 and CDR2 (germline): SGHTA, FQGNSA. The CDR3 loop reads CASSRGLFGEKLFF. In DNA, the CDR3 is TGTGCCAGCAGTAGGGGGCTTTTTGGTGAAAAACTGTTTTTT. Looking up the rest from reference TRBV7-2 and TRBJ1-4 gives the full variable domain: GAGVSQSPSNKVTEKGKDVELRCDPISGHTALYWYRQSLGQGLEFLIYFQGNSAPDKSGLPSDRFSAERTGGSVSTLTIQRTQQEDSAVYLCASSRGLFGEKLFFGSGTQLSVL.

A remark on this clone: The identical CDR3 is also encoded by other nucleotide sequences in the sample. CDR3 DNA: TGCGCCAGCAGCCACGCTACGGGAGCCTACGAGCAGTACTTC. The encoded protein is CASSHATGAYEQYF. The genes are TRBV4-1 and TRBJ2-7, with D possibly being TRBD2 (6 bases). The V end lost 3 bases, the J end lost 2 bases, and 11 bases lay between the germline ends. This CDR3 has 14 amino acids. Per germline, CDR1 MGHRA and CDR2 YSYEKL.

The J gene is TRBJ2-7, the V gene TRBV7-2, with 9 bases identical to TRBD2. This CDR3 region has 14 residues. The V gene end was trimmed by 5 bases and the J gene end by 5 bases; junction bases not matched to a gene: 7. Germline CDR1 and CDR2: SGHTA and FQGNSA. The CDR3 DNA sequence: TGTGCCAGCAGCGCCGCGGGGGGGGTTGACGAGCAGTACTTC. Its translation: CASSAAGGVDEQYF. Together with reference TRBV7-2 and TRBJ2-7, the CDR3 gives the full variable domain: GAGVSQSPSNKVTEKGKDVELRCDPISGHTALYWYRQSLGQGLEFLIYFQGNSAPDKSGLPSDRFSAERTGGSVSTLTIQRTQQEDSAVYLCASSAAGGVDEQYFGPGTRLTVT.

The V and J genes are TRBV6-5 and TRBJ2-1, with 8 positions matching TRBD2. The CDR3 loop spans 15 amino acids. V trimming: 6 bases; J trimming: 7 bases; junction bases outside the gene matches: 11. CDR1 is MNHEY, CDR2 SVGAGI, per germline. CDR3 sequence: CASRGAGASENEQFF. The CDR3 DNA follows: TGTGCCAGCAGAGGAGCGGGAGCGTCGGAAAATGAGCAGTTCTTC.

The CDR3 nucleotides are TGCGCCAGCAGCCAAGTAAGGGGACAGTCCTACGAGCAGTACTTC. It yields the protein CASSQVRGQSYEQYF. This chain joins TRBV4-3 and TRBJ2-7; 7 bases agree with TRBD1. CDR1 is LGHNA and CDR2 is YSLEER in the germline V gene. With 1 base clipped from V and 1 base from J, the junction kept 4 bases outside the gene matches. This CDR3 is built from 15 residues.

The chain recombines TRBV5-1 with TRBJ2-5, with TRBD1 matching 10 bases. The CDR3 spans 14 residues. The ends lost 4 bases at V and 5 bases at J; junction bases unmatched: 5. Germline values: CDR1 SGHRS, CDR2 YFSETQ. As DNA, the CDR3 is TGCGCCAGCAGCAGACAGGGGGCGGGGGAGACCCAGTACTTC. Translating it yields CASSRQGAGETQYF.

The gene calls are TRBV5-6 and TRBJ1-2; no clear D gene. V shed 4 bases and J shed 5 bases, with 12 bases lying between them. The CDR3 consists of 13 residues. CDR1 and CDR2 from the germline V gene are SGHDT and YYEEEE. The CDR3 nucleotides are TGTGCCAGCAGCCCAGGACCGGCATATGGCTACACCTTC. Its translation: CASSPGPAYGYTF.

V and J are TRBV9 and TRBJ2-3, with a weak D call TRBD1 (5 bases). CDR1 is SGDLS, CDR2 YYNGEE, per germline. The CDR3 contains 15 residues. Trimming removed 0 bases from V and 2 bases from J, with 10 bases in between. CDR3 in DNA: TGTGCCAGCAGCGTAGAGGGGCGCGACACAGATACGCAGTATTTT. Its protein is CASSVEGRDTDTQYF.

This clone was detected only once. Here the CDR3 DNA reads TGTGCCAGCAGTTTTGGACTTTCCAATCAGCCCCAGCATTTT. It yields the protein CASSFGLSNQPQHF. V gene TRBV27 combines with J gene TRBJ1-5; no clear D gene. The CDR3 spans 14 residues. Deletions cut 3 bases from V and 3 bases from J, with 9 bases between. The germline gives CDR1 MNHEY, CDR2 SMNVEV (reference sequence).

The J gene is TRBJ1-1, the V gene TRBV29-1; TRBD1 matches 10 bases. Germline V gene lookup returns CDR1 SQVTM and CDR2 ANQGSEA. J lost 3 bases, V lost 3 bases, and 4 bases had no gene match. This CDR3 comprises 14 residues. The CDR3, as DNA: TGCAGCGTTGACGCGACAGGGGGCTACACTGAAGCTTTCTTT. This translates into CSVDATGGYTEAFF.

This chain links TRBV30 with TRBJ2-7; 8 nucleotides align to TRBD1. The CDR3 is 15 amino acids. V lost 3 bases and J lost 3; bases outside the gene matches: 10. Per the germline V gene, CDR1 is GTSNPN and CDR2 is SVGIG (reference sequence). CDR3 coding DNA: TGTGCCTGGAGGTCCGGGACAGGCCGTTTCTACGAGCAGTACTTC. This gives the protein CAWRSGTGRFYEQYF.

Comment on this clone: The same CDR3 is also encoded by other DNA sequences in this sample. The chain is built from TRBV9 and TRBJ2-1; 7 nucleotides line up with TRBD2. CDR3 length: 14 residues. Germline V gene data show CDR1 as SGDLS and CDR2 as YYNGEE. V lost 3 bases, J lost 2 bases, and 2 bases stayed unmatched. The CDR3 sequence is CASSASGTYNEQFF. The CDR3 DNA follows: TGTGCCAGCAGCGCTAGCGGAACCTACAATGAGCAGTTCTTC.